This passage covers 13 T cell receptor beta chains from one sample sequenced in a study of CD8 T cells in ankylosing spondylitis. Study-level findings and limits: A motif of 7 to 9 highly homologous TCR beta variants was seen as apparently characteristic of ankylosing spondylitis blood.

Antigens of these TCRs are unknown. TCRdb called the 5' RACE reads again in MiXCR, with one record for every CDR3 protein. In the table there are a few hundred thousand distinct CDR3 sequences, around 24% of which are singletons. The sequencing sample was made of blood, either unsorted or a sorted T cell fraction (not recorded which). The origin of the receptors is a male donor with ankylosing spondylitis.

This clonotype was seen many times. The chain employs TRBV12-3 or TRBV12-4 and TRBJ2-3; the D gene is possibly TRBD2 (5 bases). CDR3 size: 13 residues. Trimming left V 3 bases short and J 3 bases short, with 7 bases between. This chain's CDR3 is CASSLERTDTQYF. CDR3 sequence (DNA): TGTGCCAGCAGTTTGGAGCGGACAGATACGCAGTATTTT.

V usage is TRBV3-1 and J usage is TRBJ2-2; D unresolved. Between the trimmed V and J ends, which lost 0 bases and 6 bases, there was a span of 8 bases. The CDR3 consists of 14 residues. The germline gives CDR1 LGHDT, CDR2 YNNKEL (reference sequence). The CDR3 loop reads CASSQDHRAGELFF. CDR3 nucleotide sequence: TGTGCCAGCAGCCAAGATCACCGGGCCGGGGAGCTGTTTTTT.

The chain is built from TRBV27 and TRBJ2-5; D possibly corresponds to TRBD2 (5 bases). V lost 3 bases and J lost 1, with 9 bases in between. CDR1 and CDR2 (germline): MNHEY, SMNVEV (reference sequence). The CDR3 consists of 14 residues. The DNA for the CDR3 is TGTGCCAGCAGTTTTCAACTAGGCCAAGAGACCCAGTACTTC. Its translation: CASSFQLGQETQYF.

The CDR3 DNA is TGTGCCAGCAGTGCCGATGGGGGAGCGGGAGGGCCGGATACGCAGTATTTT. This translates into CASSADGGAGGPDTQYF. The genes are TRBV25-1 and TRBJ2-3, with 10 positions matching TRBD2. CDR1 is MGHDK and CDR2 is SYGVNS in the germline V gene. V lost 4 bases and J lost 6; bases outside the gene matches: 13. The CDR3 sequence is 17 residues long. The whole variable domain, filled in from reference TRBV25-1 and TRBJ2-3, reads EADIYQTPRYLVIGTGKKITLECSQTMGHDKMYWYQQDPGMELHLIHYSYGVNSTEKGDLSSESTVSRIRTEHFPLTLESARPSHTSQYLCASSADGGAGGPDTQYFGPGTRLTVL.

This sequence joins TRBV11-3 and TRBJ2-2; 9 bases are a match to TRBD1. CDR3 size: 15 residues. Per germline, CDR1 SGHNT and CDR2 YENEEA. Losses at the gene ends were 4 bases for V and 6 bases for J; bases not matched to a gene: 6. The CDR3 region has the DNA TGTGCCAGCAGCTCGGGACAGGGAATCCCCGGGGAGCTGTTTTTT. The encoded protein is CASSSGQGIPGELFF.

The CDR3 sequence is CASRQNRIQETQYF. DNA for the CDR3: TGTGCCAGCAGGCAAAACAGGATCCAAGAGACCCAGTACTTC. The rearrangement uses TRBV6-1 and TRBJ2-5; the D gene is possibly TRBD1 (5 bases). CDR1 and CDR2 (germline): MNHNS, SASEGT. Deletions cut 6 bases from V and 1 base from J, with 12 bases between. This CDR3 region has 14 residues.

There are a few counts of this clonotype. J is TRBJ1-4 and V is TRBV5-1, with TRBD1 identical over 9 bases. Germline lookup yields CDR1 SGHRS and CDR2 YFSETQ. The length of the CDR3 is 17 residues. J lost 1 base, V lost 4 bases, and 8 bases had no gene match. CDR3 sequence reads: CASSHGTGRGTNEKLFF. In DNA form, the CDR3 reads TGCGCCAGCAGCCACGGGACAGGGAGGGGAACTAATGAAAAACTGTTTTTT. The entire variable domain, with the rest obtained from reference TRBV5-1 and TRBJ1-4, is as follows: KAGVTQTPRYLIKTRGQQVTLSCSPISGHRSVSWYQQTPGQGLQFLFEYFSETQRNKGNFPGRFSGRQFSNSRSEMNVSTLELGDSALYLCASSHGTGRGTNEKLFFGSGTQLSVL.

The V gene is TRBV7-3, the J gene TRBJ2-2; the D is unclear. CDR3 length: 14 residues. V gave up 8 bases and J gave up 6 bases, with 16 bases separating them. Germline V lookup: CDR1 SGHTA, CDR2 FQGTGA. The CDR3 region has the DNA TGTGCCAGCCGCGCTCCTTTGGGCGCCGGGGAGCTGTTTTTT. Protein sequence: CASRAPLGAGELFF.

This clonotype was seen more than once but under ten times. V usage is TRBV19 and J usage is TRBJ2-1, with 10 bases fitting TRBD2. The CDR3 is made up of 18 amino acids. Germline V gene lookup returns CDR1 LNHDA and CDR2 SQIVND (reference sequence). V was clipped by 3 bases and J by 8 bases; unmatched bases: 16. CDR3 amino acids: CASSISYSGASGSHEQFF. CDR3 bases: TGTGCCAGTAGTATCTCTTATTCAGGGGCTAGCGGGAGTCATGAGCAGTTCTTC.

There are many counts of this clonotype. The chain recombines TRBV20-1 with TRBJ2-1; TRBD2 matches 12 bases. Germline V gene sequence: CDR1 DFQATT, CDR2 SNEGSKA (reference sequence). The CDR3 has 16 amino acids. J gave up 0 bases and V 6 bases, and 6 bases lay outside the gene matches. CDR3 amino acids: CSARRLAGASYNEQFF. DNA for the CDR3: TGCAGTGCCAGGAGACTAGCGGGAGCCTCCTACAATGAGCAGTTCTTC.

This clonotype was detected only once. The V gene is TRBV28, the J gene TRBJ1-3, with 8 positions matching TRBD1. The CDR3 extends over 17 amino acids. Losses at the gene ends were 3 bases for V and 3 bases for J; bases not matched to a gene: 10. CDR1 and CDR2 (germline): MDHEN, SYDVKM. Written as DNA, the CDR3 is TGTGCCAGCAGTTTTCCCATTACAGGGGGAATTGGAAACACCATATATTTT. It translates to CASSFPITGGIGNTIYF.

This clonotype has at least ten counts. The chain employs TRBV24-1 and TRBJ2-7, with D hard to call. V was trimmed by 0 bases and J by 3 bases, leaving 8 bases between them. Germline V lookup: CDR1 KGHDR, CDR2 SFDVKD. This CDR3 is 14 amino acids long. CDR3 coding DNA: TGTGCCACCAGTGATTTGTGGGAAAACTACGAGCAGTACTTC. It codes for CATSDLWENYEQYF.

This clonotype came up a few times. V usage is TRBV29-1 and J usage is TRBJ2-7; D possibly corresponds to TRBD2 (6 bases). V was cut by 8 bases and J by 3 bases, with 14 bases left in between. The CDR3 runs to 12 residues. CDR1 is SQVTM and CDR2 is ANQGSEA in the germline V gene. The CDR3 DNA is TGCAGCCCGTCGGGACTCCTCTACGAGCAGTACTTC. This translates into CSPSGLLYEQYF.